This TCR beta chain was sequenced during a study of early T cells in non-severe SARS-CoV-2 infection. Across the study: Sequencing of unsorted whole blood was done on bulk RNA, leaving chains unpaired.

MiXCR was run by TCRdb on the 5' RACE reads, yielding one entry per CDR3 protein. This sample has some 40,000 distinct CDR3 sequences, with 12% found just once. Germline lookup yields CDR1 MDHEN and CDR2 SYDVKM. The CDR3 is made up of 14 amino acids. The ends were cut back, 3 bases at V and 0 bases at J, with 9 bases in the middle. The chain employs TRBV28 and TRBJ2-7, with a tentative D call TRBD2 (5 bases). Sequenced material: whole blood. This receptor was taken from an adult who was a healthcare worker with PCR-confirmed SARS-CoV-2 infection or an uninfected control (not recorded which). The CDR3 region is CASSFSAGSYEQYF. The DNA of the CDR3 is TGTGCCAGCAGTTTCAGTGCGGGCTCCTACGAGCAGTACTTC.